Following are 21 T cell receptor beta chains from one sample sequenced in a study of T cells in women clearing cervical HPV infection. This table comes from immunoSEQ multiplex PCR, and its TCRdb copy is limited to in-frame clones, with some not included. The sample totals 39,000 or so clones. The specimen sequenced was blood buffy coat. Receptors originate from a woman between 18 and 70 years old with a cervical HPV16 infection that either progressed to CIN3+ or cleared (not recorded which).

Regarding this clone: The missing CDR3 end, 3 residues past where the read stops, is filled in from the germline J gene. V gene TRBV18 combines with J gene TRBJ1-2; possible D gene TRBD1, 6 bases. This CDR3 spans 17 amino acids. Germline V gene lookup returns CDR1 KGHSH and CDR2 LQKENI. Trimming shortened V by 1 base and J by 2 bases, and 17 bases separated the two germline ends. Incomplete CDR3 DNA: TGTGCCAGCTCACCACGGGAACAGGGTCCGGGCAACTATGGC. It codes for CASSPREQGPGNYG. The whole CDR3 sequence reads CASSPREQGPGNYGYTF.

CDR3 residues: CASSIPGQGTGELFF. CDR3 bases read: TGTGCCAGTAGTATTCCGGGACAGGGTACCGGGGAG. The V call is TRBV19, the J call TRBJ2-2; TRBD1 matches at 9 bases. Sequencing ends 3 residues short of the CDR3 end; the germline J gene provides the rest. This CDR3 has 15 residues. The V gene end was trimmed by 3 bases and the J gene end by 5 bases; junction bases not matched to a gene: 4. The V gene's germline CDR1 is LNHDA and CDR2 SQIVND (reference sequence). Supplemented by reference TRBV19 and TRBJ2-2, the full variable domain reads DGGITQSPKYLFRKEGQNVTLSCEQNLNHDAMYWYRQDPGQGLRLIYYSQIVNDFQKGDIAEGYSVSREKKESFPLTVTSAQKNPTAFYLCASSIPGQGTGELFFGEGSRLTVL.

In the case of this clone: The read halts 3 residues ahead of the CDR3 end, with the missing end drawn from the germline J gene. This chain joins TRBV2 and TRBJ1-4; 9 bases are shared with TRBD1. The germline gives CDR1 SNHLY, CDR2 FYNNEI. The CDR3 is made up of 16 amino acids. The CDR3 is CASSLQGAPGANVLFF. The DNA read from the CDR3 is TGTGCCAGCAGTTTACAGGGGGCGCCTGGGGCCAACGTA.

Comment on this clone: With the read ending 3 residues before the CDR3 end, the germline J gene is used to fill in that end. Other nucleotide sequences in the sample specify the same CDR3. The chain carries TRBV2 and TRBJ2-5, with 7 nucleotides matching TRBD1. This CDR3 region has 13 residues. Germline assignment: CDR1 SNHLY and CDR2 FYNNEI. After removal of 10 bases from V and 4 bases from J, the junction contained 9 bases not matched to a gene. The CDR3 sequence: CAKTGVGLETQYF. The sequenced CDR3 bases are TGTGCCAAAACAGGGGTGGGGCTAGAGACC.

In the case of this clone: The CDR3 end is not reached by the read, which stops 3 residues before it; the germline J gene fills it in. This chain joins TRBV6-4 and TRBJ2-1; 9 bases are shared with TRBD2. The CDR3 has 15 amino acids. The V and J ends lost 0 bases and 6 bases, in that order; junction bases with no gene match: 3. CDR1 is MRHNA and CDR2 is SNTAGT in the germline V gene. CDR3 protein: CASSDSEAGGNEQFF. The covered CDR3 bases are TGTGCCAGCAGTGACTCGGAAGCGGGGGGCAATGAG.

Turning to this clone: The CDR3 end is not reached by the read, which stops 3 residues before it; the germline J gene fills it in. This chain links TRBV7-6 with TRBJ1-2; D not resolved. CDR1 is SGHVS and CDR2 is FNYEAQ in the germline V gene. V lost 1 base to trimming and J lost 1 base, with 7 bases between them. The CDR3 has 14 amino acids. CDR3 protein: CASSLDGSNYGYTF. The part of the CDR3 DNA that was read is TGTGCCAGCAGCTTAGATGGCAGTAACTATGGC.

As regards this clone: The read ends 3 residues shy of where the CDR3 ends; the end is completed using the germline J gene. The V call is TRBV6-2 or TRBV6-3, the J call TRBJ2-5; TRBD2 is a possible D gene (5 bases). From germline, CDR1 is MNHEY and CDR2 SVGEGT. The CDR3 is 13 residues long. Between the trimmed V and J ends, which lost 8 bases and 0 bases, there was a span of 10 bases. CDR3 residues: CASGGWNQETQYF. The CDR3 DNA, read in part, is TGTGCCAGCGGCGGGTGGAACCAAGAGACC.

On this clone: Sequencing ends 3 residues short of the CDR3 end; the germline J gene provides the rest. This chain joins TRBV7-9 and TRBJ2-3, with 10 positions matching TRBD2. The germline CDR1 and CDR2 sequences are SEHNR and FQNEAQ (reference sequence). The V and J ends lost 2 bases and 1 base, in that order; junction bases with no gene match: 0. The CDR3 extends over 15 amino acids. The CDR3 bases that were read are TGTGCCAGCAGCTTACTAGCGGGGGGCACAGATACG. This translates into CASSLLAGGTDT. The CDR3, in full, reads CASSLLAGGTDTQYF.

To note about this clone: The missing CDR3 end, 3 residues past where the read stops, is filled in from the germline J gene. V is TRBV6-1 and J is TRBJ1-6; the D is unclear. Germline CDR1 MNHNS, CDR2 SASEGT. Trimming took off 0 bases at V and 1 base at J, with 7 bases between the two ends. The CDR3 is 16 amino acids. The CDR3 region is CASSEALQSYNSPLHF. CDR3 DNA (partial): TGTGCCAGCAGTGAAGCGCTACAGTCCTATAATTCACCC.

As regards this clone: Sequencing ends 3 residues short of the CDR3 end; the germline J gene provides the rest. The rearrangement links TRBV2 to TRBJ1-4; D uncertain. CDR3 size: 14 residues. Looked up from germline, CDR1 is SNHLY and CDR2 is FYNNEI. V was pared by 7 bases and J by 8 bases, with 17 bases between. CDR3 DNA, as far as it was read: TGTGCCAGCACCCAGACTGCCGGGGTGGAAAAA. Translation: CASTQTAGVEK. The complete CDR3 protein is CASTQTAGVEKLFF. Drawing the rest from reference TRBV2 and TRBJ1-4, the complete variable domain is EPEVTQTPSHQVTQMGQEVILRCVPISNHLYFYWYRQILGQKVEFLVSFYNNEISEKSEIFDDQFSVERPDGSNFTLKIRSTKLEDSAMYFCASTQTAGVEKLFFGSGTQLSVL.

The part of the CDR3 DNA that was read is TGTGCCACTAAGGAGGGGGCAGTCGCTAACTATGGC. Translating gives CATKEGAVANYG. The whole CDR3 sequence is CATKEGAVANYGYTF. This chain uses TRBV28 with TRBJ1-2, with 7 bases that match TRBD1. The CDR3 end is not reached by the read, which stops 3 residues before it; the germline J gene fills it in. With 10 bases clipped from V and 0 bases from J, the junction kept 11 bases outside the gene matches. The CDR3 length is 15 residues. Germline V gene lookup returns CDR1 MDHEN and CDR2 SYDVKM.

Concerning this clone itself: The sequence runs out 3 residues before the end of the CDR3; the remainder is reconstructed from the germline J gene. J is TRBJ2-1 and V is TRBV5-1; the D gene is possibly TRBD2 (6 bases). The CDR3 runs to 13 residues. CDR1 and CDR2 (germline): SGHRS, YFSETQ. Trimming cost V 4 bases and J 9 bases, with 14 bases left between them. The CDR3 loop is CASSRGTVSEQFF. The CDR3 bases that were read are TGCGCCAGCAGCCGCGGGACTGTCAGTGAG.

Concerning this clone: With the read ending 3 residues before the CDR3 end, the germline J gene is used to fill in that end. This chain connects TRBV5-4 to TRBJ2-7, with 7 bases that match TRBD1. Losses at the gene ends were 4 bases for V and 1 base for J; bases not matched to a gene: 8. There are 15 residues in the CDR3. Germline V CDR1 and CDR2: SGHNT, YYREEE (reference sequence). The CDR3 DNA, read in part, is TGTGCCAGCAGCGCCCCGGGACAGCAATCCTACGAG. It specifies CASSAPGQQSYE. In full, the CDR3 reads CASSAPGQQSYEQYF. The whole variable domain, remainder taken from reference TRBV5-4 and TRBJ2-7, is ETGVTQSPTHLIKTRGQQVTLRCSSQSGHNTVSWYQQALGQGPQFIFQYYREEENGRGNFPPRFSGLQFPNYSSELNVNALELDDSALYLCASSAPGQQSYEQYFGPGTRLTVT.

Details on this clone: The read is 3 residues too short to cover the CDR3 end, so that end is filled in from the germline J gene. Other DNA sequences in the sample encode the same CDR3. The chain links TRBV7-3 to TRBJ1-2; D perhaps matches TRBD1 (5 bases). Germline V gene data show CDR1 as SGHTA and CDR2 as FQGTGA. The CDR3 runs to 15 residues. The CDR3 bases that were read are TGTGCCAGCAGCCTAGCGGGAGGGACCTACAATGAC. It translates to CASSLAGGTYND. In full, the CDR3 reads CASSLAGGTYNDYTF.

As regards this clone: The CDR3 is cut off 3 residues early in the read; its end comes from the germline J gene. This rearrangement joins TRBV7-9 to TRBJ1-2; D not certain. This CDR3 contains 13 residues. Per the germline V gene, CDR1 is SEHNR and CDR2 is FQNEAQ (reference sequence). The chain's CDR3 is CASSSHFADTYTF. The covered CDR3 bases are TGTGCCAGCAGCTCCCATTTCGCAGATACC.

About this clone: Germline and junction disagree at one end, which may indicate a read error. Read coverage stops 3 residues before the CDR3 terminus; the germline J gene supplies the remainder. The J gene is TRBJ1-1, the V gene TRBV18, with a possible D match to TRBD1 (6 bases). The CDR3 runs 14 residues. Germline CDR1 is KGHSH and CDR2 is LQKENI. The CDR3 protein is CASSPGQGNIEAFF. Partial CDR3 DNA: TGTGCCAGCTCACCAGGGCAGGGGAACATTGAA. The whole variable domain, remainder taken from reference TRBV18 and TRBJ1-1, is NAGVMQNPRHLVRRRGQEARLRCSPMKGHSHVYWYRQLPEEGLKFMVYLQKENIIDESGMPKERFSAEFPKEGPSILRIQQVVRGDSAAYFCASSPGQGNIEAFFGQGTRLTVV.

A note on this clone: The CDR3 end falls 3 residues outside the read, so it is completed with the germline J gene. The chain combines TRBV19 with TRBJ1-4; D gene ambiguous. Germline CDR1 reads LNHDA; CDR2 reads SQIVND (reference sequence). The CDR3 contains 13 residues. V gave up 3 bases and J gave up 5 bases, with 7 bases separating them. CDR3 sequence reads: CASSIPQNEKLFF. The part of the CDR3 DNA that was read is TGTGCCAGTAGTATCCCCCAGAATGAAAAA.

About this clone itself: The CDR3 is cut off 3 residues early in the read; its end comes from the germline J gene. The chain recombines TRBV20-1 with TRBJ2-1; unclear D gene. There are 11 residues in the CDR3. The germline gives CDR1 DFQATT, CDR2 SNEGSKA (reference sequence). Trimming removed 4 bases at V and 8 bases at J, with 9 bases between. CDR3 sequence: CSANSVYEQFF. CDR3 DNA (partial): TGCAGTGCTAACTCGGTTTATGAG.

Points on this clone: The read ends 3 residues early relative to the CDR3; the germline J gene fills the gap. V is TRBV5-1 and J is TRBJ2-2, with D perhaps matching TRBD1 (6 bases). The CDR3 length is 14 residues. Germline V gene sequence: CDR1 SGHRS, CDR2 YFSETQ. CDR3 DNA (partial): TGCGCCAGCAGACCACAGGGCGAGAATTCACCG. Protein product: CASRPQGENSP. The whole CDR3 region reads CASRPQGENSPLFF.

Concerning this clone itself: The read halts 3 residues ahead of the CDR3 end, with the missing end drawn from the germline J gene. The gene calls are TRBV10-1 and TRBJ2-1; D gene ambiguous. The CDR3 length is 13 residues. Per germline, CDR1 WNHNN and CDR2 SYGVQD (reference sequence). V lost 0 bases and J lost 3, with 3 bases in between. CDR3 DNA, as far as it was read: TGCGCCAGCAGTGAGTCAGGCTACAATGAG. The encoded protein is CASSESGYNE. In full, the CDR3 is CASSESGYNEQFF.

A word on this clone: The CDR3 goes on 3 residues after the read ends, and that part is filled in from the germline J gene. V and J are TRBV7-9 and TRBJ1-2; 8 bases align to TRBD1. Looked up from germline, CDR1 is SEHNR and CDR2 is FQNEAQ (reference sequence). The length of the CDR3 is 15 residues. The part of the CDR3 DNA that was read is TGTGCCAGCAGCTTCGGCACAGGGGGGGAATCGGGC. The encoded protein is CASSFGTGGESG. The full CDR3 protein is CASSFGTGGESGYTF. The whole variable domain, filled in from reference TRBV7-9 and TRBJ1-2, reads DTGVSQNPRHKITKRGQNVTFRCDPISEHNRLYWYRQTLGQGPEFLTYFQNEAQLEKSRLLSDRFSAERPKGSFSTLEIQRTEQGDSAMYLCASSFGTGGESGYTFGSGTRLTVV.